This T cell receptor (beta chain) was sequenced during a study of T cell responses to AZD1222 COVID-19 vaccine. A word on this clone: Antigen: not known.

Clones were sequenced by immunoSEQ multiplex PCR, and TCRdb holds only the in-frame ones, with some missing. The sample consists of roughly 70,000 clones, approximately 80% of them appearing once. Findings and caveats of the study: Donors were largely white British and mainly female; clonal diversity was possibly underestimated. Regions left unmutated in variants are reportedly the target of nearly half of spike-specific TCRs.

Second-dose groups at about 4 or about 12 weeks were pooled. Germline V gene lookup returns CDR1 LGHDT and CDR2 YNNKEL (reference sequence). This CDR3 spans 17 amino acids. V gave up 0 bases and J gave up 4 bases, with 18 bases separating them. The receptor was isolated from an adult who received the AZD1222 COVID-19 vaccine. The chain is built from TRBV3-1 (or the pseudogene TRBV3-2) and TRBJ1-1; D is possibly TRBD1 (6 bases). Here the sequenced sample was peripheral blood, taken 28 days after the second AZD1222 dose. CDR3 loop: CASSQDSAIGGSTEAFF. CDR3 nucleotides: TGTGCCAGCAGCCAAGATTCGGCCATAGGGGGGAGCACTGAAGCTTTCTTT.